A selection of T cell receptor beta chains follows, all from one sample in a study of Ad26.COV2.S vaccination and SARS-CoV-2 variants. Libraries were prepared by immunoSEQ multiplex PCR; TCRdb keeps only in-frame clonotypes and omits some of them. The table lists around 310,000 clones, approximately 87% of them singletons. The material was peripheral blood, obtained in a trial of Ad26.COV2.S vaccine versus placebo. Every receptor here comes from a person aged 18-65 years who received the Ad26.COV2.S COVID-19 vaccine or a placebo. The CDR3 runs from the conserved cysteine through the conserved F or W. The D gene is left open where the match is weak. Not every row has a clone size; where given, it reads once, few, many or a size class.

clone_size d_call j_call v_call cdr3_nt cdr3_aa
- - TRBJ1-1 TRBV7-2 TGTGCCAGCAGCTTAACTCCATTTATGAACACTGAAGCTTTCTTT CASSLTPFMNTEAFF
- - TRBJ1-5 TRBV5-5 TGTGCCAGCAGCTTGGGGTTGGTGGGCAATCAGCCCCAGCATTTT CASSLGLVGNQPQHF
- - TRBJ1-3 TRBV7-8 TGTGCCAGCAGCTTAGTTCCAAGCTCTGGAAACACCATATATTTT CASSLVPSSGNTIYF
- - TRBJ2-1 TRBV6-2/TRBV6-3 TGTGCCAGCAGTTACGGGTTGTACAATGAGCAGTTCTTC CASSYGLYNEQFF
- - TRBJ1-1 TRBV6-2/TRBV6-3 TGTGCCAGCAGCCAGGGAGGGGGGAACACTGAAGCTTTCTTT CASSQGGGNTEAFF
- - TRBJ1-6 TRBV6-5 TGTGCCAGCAGTTATTTACCCTGGTGGAATTCACCCCTCCACTTT CASSYLPWWNSPLHF
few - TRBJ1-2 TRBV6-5 TGTGCCAGCAGTTACATGGGTGGCTACACCTTC CASSYMGGYTF
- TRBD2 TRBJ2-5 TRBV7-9 TGTGCCAGCAGCTTGTCACTAGCGGGGGGGCCGCAGACCCAGTACTTC CASSLSLAGGPQTQYF
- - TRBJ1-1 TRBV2 TGTGCCAGCAGAGACGACAGGTCGACTGAAGCTTTCTTT CASRDDRSTEAFF
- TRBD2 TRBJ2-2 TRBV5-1 TGCGCCAGCAGCTACCTAGCGGGGGGTACCGGGGAGCTGTTTTTT CASSYLAGGTGELFF
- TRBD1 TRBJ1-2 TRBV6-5 TGTGCCAGCAGCCCCACAGGGGACTATGGCTACACCTTC CASSPTGDYGYTF
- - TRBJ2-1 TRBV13 TGTGCCAGCAGCTCGATAACCGGAACTAGGGACAATGAGCAGTTCTTC CASSSITGTRDNEQFF
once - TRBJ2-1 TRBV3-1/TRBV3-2 TGTGCCAGCAGCCAATTTGGCGAGCAGTTCTTC CASSQFGEQFF
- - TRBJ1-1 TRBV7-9 TGTGCCAGCAGCTTAGCGAGAGAAGCTTTCTTT CASSLAREAFF
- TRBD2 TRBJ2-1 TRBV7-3 TGTGCCAGCAGCGGGACTAGCGGGGAGCAGTTCTTC CASSGTSGEQFF
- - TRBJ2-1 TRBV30 TGTGCCTGGAGCGAGGTATATGAGCAGTTCTTC CAWSEVYEQFF
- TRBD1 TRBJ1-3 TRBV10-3 TGTGCCATCAGTGACCTTCTAGCCGGGACAGGGGGCAGTGGAAACACCATATATTTT CAISDLLAGTGGSGNTIYF
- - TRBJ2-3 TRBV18 TGTGCCAGCTCTACCGATGGCGACGATACGCAGTATTTT CASSTDGDDTQYF
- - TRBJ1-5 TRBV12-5 TGTGCTAGTGGTTTGGGACGCAATCAGCCCCAGCATTTT CASGLGRNQPQHF
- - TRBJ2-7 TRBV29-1 TGCAGCGTTGTTAGGGGGAGCTCCTACGAGCAGTACTTC CSVVRGSSYEQYF
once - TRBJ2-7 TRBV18 TGTGCCAGCTCACCGGCCGGGTTCTCCTACGAGCAGTACTTC CASSPAGFSYEQYF
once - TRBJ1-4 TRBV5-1 TGCGCCAGCAGCTTGAACACAGGGAATGAAAAACTGTTTTTT CASSLNTGNEKLFF
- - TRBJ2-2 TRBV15 TGTGCCACCAGCAGAGAGTGGCAGAGGGAGCTGTTTTTT CATSREWQRELFF
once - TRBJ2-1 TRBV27 TGTGCCAGCAGGTCGACTAGTATAAGAGTTAGTGATGAGCAGTTCTTC CASRSTSIRVSDEQFF
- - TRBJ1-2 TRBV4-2 TGTGCCAGCAGCCAAGAACCGGACAGAAGCGGCTACACCTTC CASSQEPDRSGYTF
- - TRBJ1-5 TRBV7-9 TGTGCCAGCAGCCATCGGCGATTTCTGGGGGCGAATCAGCCCCAGCATTTT CASSHRRFLGANQPQHF
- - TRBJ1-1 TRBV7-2 TGTGCCAGCAGCTTATTCGAGGGCACTGAAGCTTTCTTT CASSLFEGTEAFF
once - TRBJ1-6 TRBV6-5 TGTGCCAGCAGTTATGGTGGCAGCCGCTATAATTCACCCCTCCACTTT CASSYGGSRYNSPLHF
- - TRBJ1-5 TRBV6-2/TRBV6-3 TGTGCCAGCAGTATTAGCAATCAGCCCCAGCATTTT CASSISNQPQHF
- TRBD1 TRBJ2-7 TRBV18 TGTGCCAGCTCACCGGGACAGGTGAACCCCTACGAGCAGTACTTC CASSPGQVNPYEQYF
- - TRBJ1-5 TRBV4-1 TGCGCCAGCAGCCAAGATGGATTCGGGGGGGGGCCCAATCAGCCCCAGCATTTT CASSQDGFGGGPNQPQHF